This entry concerns a single T cell receptor (beta chain). The antigen it recognizes is unknown. Base qualities are not recorded, but no much larger clone differs from it by a single base. The data are from a study of long-term antiretroviral therapy in people with HIV (dated by TCRdb to 2022 to 2024). Some background on the complete study: The earliest samples were collected roughly a decade before the 2015 WHO recommendation for immediate ART, at a time when ART was usually postponed until CD4 counts fell. This retrospective serial study examined whether starting ART and sustained HIV suppression were associated with changes in the composition and diversity of the TRB repertoire in peripheral blood. A total of 192 cryopreserved PBMC samples came from 30 adults with confirmed HIV infection and were collected serially over a mean of roughly 6 years (range 1-12). About 35% of the 30 participants with HIV were female. No cross-contamination during QIAcube processing was shown when test extractions of a monoclonal T-cell line were performed alongside fewer than 35 polyclonal samples.

The CDR3 covers 15 residues, taking in both the cysteine and the phenylalanine. The only DNA kept is the CDR3, 45 bases in frame from the first base. CDR1 and CDR2 (SNHLY, FYNNEI) derive from the germline V gene. V loses 6 bases at its end and J loses 1 base; junction bases beyond the gene matches: 5. The immunoSEQ hsTCRB v3.0 assay was used at survey level resolution to sequence the TRB variable region. A depth of roughly 40,000-50,000 T-cell genomes per sample was targeted for TRB sequencing. Pooled TRB libraries were sequenced on an Illumina MiSeq with a v3 150-cycle kit. Per the original workflow: Analysis of repertoires was carried out in R inside a reproducible Nextflow workflow spanning QC, data transformation and analysis. LymphoSeq2, an R package for exploring AIRR-Seq data, was used to implement custom analyses. Several samples that yielded fewer than 5000 total TRB sequences were excluded, so that 150 to 200 HIV repertoires were analyzed. Among the 200 or so HIV repertoires that were kept, some 61 were collected before ART initiation and 120 to 140 were collected after ART initiation. Each repertoire was downsampled to 5000 TRB nucleotide sequences, and summary statistics were averaged across 100 downsampling iterations. The analysis kept only TRB sequences whose CDR3 regions were at least seven amino acids long. Two measures captured diversity: a Shannon entropy-derived clonality score and the Gini coefficient. In the repertoire networks, any two of the top 5000 CDR3 amino acid sequences were connected whenever the two sequences differed by an edit distance of one. Antigen specificity groups and MHC restriction were predicted for TRB CDR3 amino acid sequences with GLIPH2. Known CMV, EBV, HIV or tissue antigen associations were flagged by matching CDR3 amino acid sequences against VDJdb and McPAS-TCR. Pre-ART, post-ART and control groups were compared with Wilcoxon signed-rank tests and Holm-Bonferroni correction. As stored in TCRdb, this immuneACCESS dataset retains in-frame rearrangements with V and J assigned. A fraction of the clones does not appear; measured against another copy, unresolved V genes explain less than half of the discrepancy, and the remainder lacks a known reason. V and J calls plus clone size are reproduced from that table; the DNA served to infer D and trimming. For this sample the table gives some 30,000 clones, of which roughly 90% were detected only once. Together, the top ten hold around 3.3% of the sample.

Study-wide findings and limitations: At every time point, the repertoire was dominated by expanded TRB clones first identified before ART initiation, although this dominance fluctuated and, in many PLHIV, declined after ART. No data were available on ART adherence, viral resistance or therapy changes, limiting inferences about post-ART repertoire changes. Compared with controls, HIV repertoires had narrower CDR3 length ranges, and the network structure pointed to an antigen-experienced repertoire that shifted only slightly toward naive after ART. The samples span the years 2004 to 2017, and the ART regimens used at that time may not be as effective as current regimens. Because PBMC availability was limited, only the TCR beta chain was sequenced, with no alpha chain pairing. ART initiation was associated with a significant increase in TRB diversity, but diversity stayed significantly below transplant donor controls even after long-term ART. Unsorted PBMC were profiled instead of sorted CD4+ and CD8+ T cells because pre-ART samples had limited cell numbers.

Participants were included only if at least one PBMC sample before ART initiation and at least two post-ART samples were available. Treatment was received in the United States of America by all participants with HIV. Before DNA extraction, cryopreserved samples of roughly 1-11 million PBMC were thawed and then washed. At the time of the earliest PBMC sample, participants with HIV were aged between roughly 20 and 60 years. PBMC samples were contributed by each participant from 1-4 timepoints before ART initiation and 2-8 timepoints after ART initiation, with a median of 7 samples. Serial HIV viral load, CD4+ T-cell count, ART history and demographic data were obtained for every participant. Using a Qiagen kit on a QIAcube, genomic DNA was extracted from unsorted PBMC, with samples processed in batches of 12.

The sequences come from unsorted PBMCs, collected 1.8 years after starting antiretroviral therapy. The chain joins TRBV2 to TRBJ2-1, with 8 central nucleotides matching TRBD1. This clonotype originated in a woman aged 18-29 years with HIV. The nucleotide sequence is TGTGCCAGCAGGTACGACAGGGGTTCCTACAATGAGCAGTTCTTC. The encoded protein is CASRYDRGSYNEQFF.